The 6 T cell receptor beta chains presented below share a single source sample, sequenced in a study of blood T cell repertoires in COVID-19. Profiled with immunoSEQ multiplex PCR; TCRdb holds only in-frame clones, not every one. The sample contains roughly 140,000 clones, around 80% of which appear only once. Sequenced material: peripheral blood. These receptors all stem from a human donor in a cohort sampled during active COVID-19.

In DNA form, the CDR3 reads TGTGCCAGCAGCCGTTCCGACAGAATGAACACTGAAGCTTTCTTT. It is translated as CASSRSDRMNTEAFF. The chain recombines TRBV7-2 with TRBJ1-1; weak D call: TRBD1 (5 bases). This CDR3 spans 15 amino acids. V lost 5 bases, J lost 0 bases, and 13 bases lay in between. Germline lookup yields CDR1 SGHTA and CDR2 FQGNSA.

The rearrangement uses TRBV5-1 and TRBJ2-3, with TRBD1 identical over 9 bases. The J segment lost 3 bases and the V segment lost 4 bases, leaving 3 bases of the junction unmatched. The CDR3 runs to 14 residues. Germline V gene lookup returns CDR1 SGHRS and CDR2 YFSETQ. The CDR3 sequence is CASSTDRGTDTQYF. The CDR3 region has the DNA TGCGCCAGCAGCACGGACAGGGGAACAGATACGCAGTATTTT.

The gene calls are TRBV30 and TRBJ2-2, with D possibly matching TRBD1 (7 bases). This CDR3 has 14 residues. V lost 2 bases to trimming and J lost 5 bases, with 12 bases between them. CDR1 is GTSNPN, CDR2 SVGIG, per germline (reference sequence). This CDR3 is CAWSRQGGTGELFF. The CDR3, as DNA: TGTGCCTGGAGTCGCCAGGGGGGAACCGGGGAGCTGTTTTTT.

V and J are TRBV29-1 and TRBJ2-7; 7 bases are shared with TRBD1. The CDR3 covers 16 residues. The germline gives CDR1 SQVTM, CDR2 ANQGSEA. Losses at the gene ends were 7 bases for V and 1 base for J; bases not matched to a gene: 16. CDR3 sequence reads: CSGTTGALDGSYEQYF. In DNA form, the CDR3 reads TGCAGCGGGACCACAGGGGCCCTCGATGGGTCCTACGAGCAGTACTTC.

The rearrangement joins TRBV11-3 to TRBJ2-1; a weak D match, TRBD2 (5 bases). Looked up from germline, CDR1 is SGHNT and CDR2 is YENEEA. V shed 6 bases and J shed 7 bases, with 7 bases lying between them. CDR3 length: 11 residues. CDR3 sequence: CASSWRNEQFF. The CDR3 region has the DNA TGTGCCAGCAGTTGGAGGAATGAGCAGTTCTTC.

This chain connects TRBV20-1 to TRBJ1-2; possible D gene TRBD1, 6 bases. This CDR3 spans 13 amino acids. V was trimmed by 3 bases and J by 6 bases, leaving 14 bases between them. Per germline, CDR1 DFQATT and CDR2 SNEGSKA (reference sequence). The CDR3, as DNA: TGCAGTGCTAGTGGAGCGTCAGGGGATGGCTACACCTTC. Its translation: CSASGASGDGYTF.